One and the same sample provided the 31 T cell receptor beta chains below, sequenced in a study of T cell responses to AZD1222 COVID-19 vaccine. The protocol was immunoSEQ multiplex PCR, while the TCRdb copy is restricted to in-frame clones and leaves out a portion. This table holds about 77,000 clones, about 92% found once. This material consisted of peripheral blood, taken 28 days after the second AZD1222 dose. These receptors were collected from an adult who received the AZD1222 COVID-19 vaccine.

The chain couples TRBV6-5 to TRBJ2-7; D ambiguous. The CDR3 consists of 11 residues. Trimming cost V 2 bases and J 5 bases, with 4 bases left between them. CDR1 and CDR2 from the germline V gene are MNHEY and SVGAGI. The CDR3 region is CASSYVNEQYF. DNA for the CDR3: TGTGCCAGCAGTTACGTCAACGAGCAGTACTTC.

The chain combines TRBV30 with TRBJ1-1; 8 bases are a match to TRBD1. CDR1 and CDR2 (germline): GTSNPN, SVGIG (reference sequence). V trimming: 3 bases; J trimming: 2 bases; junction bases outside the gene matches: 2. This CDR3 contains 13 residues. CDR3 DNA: TGTGCCTGGAGACAGGGGGAAAACACTGAAGCTTTCTTT. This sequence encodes CAWRQGENTEAFF.

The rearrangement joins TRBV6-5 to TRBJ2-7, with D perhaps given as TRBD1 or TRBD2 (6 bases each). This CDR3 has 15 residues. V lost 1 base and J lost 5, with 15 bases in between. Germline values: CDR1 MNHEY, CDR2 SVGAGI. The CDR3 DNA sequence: TGTGCCAGCAGTTACTTATCGGGGGCAGGGAACGAGCAGTACTTC. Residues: CASSYLSGAGNEQYF.

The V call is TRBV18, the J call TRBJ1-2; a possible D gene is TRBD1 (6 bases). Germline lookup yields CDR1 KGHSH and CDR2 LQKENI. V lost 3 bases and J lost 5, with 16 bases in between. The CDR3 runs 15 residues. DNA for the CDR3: TGTGCCAGCTCACCCCCCAGGGGAGTCCTTTATGGCTACACCTTC. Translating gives CASSPPRGVLYGYTF. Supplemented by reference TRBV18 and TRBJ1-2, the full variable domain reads NAGVMQNPRHLVRRRGQEARLRCSPMKGHSHVYWYRQLPEEGLKFMVYLQKENIIDESGMPKERFSAEFPKEGPSILRIQQVVRGDSAAYFCASSPPRGVLYGYTFGSGTRLTVV.

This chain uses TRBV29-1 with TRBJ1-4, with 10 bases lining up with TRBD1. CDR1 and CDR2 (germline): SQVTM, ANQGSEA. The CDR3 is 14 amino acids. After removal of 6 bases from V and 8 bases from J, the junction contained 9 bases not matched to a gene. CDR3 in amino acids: CSVDWTGGGEKLFF. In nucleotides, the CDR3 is TGCAGCGTGGACTGGACAGGGGGTGGGGAAAAACTGTTTTTT.

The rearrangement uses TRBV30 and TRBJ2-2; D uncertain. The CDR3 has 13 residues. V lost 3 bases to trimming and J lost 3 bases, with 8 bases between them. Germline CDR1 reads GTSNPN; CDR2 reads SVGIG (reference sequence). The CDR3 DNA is TGTGCCTGGAGGGCTTACTACACCGGGGAGCTGTTTTTT. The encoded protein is CAWRAYYTGELFF.

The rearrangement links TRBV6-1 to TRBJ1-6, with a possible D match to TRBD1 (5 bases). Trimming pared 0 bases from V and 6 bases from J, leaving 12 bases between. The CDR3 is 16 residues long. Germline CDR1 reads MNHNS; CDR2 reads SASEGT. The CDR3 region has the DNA TGTGCCAGCAGTGAAGCGGGAGCAGGGAGTAATTCACCCCTCCACTTT. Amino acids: CASSEAGAGSNSPLHF.

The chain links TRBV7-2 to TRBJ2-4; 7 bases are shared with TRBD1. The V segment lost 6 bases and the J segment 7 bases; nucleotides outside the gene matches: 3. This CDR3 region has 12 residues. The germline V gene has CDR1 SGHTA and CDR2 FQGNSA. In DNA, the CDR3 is TGTGCCAGCAGATTACAGGGGAACATTCAGTACTTC. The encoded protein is CASRLQGNIQYF.

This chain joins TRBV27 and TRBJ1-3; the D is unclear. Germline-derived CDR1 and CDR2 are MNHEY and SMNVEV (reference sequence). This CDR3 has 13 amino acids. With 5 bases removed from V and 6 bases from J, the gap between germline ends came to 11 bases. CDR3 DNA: TGTGCCAGCAGTCCCCTTGGAGAAAACACCATATATTTT. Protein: CASSPLGENTIYF.

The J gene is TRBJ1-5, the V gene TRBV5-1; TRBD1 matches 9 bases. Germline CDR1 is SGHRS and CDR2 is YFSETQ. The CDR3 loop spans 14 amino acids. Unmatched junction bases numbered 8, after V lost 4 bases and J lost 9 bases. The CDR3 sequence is CASSQGQGGSPQHF. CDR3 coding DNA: TGCGCCAGCAGCCAGGGACAGGGAGGTTCGCCCCAGCATTTT.

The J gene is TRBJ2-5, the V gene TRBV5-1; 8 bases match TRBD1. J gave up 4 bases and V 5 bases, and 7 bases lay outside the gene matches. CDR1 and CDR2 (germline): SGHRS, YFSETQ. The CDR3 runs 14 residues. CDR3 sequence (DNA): TGCGCCAGCAGGACGGGACAGGATGGAGAGACCCAGTACTTC. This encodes CASRTGQDGETQYF.

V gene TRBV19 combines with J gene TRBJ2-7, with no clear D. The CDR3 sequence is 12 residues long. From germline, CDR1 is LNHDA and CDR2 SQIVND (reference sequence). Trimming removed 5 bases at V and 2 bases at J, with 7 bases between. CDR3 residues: CASSLGTYEQYF. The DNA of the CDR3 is TGTGCCAGTAGTTTGGGTACCTACGAGCAGTACTTC.

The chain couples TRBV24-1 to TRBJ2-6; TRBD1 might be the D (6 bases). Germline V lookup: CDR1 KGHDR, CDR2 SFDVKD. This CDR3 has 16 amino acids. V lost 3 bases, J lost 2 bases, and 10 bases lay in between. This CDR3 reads CATSDPGQPGANVLTF. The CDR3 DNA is TGTGCCACCAGTGATCCAGGACAGCCTGGGGCCAACGTCCTGACTTTC.

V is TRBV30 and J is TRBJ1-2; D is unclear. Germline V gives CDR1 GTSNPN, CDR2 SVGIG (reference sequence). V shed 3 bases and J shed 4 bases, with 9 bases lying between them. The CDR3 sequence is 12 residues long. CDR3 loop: CAWSLHRYGYTF. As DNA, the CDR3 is TGTGCCTGGAGCCTCCACCGCTATGGCTACACCTTC.

The CDR3 reads CAINRPLNEKLFF. The DNA for the CDR3 is TGTGCCATCAACAGGCCTCTTAATGAAAAACTGTTTTTT. This chain connects TRBV28 to TRBJ1-4; D is possibly TRBD1 (5 bases). The CDR3 covers 13 residues. The V end lost 10 bases, the J end lost 4 bases, and 13 bases lay between the germline ends. The V gene's germline CDR1 is MDHEN and CDR2 SYDVKM.

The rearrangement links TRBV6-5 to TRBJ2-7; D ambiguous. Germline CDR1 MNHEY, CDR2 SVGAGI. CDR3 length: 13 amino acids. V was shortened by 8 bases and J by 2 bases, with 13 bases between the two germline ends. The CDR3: CASEDSGAYEQYF. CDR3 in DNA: TGTGCCAGCGAGGATAGTGGGGCCTACGAGCAGTACTTC.

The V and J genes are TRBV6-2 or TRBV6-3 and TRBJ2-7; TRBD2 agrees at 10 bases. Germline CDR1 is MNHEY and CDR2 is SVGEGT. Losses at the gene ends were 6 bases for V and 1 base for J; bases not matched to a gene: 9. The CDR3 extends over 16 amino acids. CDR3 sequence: CASSRTASGGSYEQYF. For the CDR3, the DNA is TGTGCCAGCAGCCGCACGGCTAGCGGGGGTTCCTACGAGCAGTACTTC.

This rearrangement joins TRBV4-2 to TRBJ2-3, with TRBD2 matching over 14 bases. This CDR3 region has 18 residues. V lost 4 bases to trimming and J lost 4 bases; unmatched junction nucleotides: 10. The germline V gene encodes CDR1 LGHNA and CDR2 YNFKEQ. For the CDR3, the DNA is TGTGCCAGCAGCCCCCTAGGGGGGACTAGCGGGAGTTCAGATACGCAGTATTTT. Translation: CASSPLGGTSGSSDTQYF.

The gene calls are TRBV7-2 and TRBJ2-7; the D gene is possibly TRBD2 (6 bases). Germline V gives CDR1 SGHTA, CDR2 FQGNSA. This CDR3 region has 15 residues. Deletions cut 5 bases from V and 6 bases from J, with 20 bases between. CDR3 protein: CASSQGPGLELEQYF. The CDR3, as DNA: TGTGCCAGCAGCCAGGGACCGGGACTGGAGCTCGAGCAGTACTTC.

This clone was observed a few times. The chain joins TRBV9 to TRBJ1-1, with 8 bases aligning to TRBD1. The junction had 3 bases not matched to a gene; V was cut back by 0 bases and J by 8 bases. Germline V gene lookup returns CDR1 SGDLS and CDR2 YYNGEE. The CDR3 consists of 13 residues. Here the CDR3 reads CASSVAGDREAFF. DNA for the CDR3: TGTGCCAGCAGCGTAGCAGGGGACAGGGAAGCTTTCTTT.

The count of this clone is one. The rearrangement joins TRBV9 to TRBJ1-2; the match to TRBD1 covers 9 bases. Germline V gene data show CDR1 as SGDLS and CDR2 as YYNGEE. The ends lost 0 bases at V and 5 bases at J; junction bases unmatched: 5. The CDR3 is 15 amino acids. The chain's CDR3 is CASSVDRGLWYGYTF. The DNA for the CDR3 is TGTGCCAGCAGCGTAGACAGGGGGCTTTGGTATGGCTACACCTTC.

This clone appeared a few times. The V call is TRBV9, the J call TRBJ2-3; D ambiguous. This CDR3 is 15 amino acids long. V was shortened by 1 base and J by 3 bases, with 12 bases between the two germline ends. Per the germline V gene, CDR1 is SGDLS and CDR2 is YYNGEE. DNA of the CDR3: TGTGCCAGCAGCGTACTTGATCCTAGGACAGATACGCAGTATTTT. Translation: CASSVLDPRTDTQYF.

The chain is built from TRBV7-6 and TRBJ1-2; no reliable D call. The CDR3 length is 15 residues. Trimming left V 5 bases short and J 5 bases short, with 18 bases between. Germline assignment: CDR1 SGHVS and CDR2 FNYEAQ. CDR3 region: CASSLILGGEYGYTF. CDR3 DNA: TGTGCCAGCAGCCTCATTCTTGGTGGGGAATATGGCTACACCTTC.

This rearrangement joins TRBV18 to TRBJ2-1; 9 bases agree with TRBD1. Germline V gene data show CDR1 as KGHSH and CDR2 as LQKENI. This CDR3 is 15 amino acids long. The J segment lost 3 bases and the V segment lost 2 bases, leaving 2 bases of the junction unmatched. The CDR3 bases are TGTGCCAGCTCACCAGGGACAGGGATCTACAATGAGCAGTTCTTC. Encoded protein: CASSPGTGIYNEQFF.

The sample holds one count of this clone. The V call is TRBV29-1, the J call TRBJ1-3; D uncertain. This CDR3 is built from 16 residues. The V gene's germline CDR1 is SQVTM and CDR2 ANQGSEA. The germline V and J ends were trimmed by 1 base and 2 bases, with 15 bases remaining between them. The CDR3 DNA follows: TGCAGCGTTGAAGTAGGCGGTTCCGACCCTGGAAACACCATATATTTT. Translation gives CSVEVGGSDPGNTIYF.

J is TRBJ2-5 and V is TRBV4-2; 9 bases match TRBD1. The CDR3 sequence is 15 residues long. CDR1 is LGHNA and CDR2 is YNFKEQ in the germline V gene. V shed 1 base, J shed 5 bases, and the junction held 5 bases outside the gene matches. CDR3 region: CASSQGGTGSETQYF. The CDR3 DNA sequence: TGTGCCAGCAGCCAAGGGGGGACAGGGTCCGAGACCCAGTACTTC.

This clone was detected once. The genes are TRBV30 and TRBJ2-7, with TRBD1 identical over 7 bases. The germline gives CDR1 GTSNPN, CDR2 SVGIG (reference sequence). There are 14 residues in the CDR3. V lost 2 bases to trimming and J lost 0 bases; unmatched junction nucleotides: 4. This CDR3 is CAWSWDSLSYEQYF. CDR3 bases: TGTGCCTGGAGTTGGGACAGCCTCTCCTACGAGCAGTACTTC.

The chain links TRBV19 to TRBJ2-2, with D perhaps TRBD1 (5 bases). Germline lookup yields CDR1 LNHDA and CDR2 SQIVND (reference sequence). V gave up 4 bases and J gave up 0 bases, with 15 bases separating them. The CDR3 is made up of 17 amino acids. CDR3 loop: CASSKGMGGTNTGELFF. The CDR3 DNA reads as TGTGCCAGTAGTAAGGGGATGGGCGGAACGAACACCGGGGAGCTGTTTTTT.

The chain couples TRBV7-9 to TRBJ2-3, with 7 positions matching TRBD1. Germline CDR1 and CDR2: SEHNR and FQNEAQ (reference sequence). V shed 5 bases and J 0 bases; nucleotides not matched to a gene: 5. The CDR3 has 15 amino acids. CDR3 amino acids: CASSPQTGSTDTQYF. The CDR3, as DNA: TGTGCCAGCAGCCCGCAGACAGGGAGCACAGATACGCAGTATTTT.

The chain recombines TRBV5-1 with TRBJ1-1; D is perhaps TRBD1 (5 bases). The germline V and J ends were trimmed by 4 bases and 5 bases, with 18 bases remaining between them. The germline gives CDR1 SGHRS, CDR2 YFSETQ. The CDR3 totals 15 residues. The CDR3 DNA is TGCGCCAGCAGCCCGTGGGGGGAAAGGGGAACTGAAGCTTTCTTT. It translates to CASSPWGERGTEAFF.

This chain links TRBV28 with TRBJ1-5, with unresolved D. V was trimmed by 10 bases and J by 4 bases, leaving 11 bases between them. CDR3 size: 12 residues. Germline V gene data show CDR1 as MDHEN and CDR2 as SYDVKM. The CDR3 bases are TGTGCCACCCGGACTGGGAATCAGCCCCAGCATTTT. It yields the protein CATRTGNQPQHF.